The source of this T cell receptor beta chain is a study of shared clonotypes between healthy human individuals (dated by TCRdb to about 2020). About the study as a whole: Three men and two women, aged 18 to 49 years, made up the cohort. For each donor, CD4 naive and CD4 memory were each run on three plates, CD8 naive on two plates, and CD8 memory on one plate. The study deeply sequenced blood TCR repertoires of about 5 healthy adults to estimate repertoire size and the extent of clonotype sharing between individuals. Different laboratories and diverse techniques were used to prepare libraries and sequence TCR repertoires, to increase sequencing depth and limit assay-specific biases. Between about 0.9 and 8.9 billion PBMCs per donor were obtained by leukapheresis.

The paper as a whole reports these results and caveats: Sampling was restricted to blood, and TCR repertoires in tissue are likely to differ from TCR repertoires in blood. Rarefaction of sorted-subset datasets indicated incomplete sequencing despite the large sequencing depth. About 5% of naive CD4, 3.5% of naive CD8, about 2.1% of memory CD4, and 0.35% to 0.4% of memory CD8 clonotypes were shared across several donors. Higher generation probabilities were observed for clonotypes shared by all four sorted-subset donors than for non-shared clonotypes. Pairwise subsampling led to the expectation that sequencing depth would affect the degree of clonotype sharing among donors. Naive subsets generally had larger estimated clonotype richness than memory subsets. The small number of donors limited the genetic and exposure-history diversity represented.

Using the deep immunoSEQ assay, TCR CDR3 regions were amplified from genomic DNA by multiplex PCR. Extracted genomic DNA from each cell subset was distributed evenly across all wells of several immunoSEQ 96-well plates, and each plate was treated as a replicate. For sorted subsets, each replicate PCR was loaded with approximately 0.2 ug genomic DNA, equivalent to some 31,000 T cell genomes. Purified libraries were quantified with a Qubit 3.0 fluorometer, sized on a Bioanalyzer 2100, and re-quantified with the KAPA Library Quantification kit. Each immunoSEQ 96-well plate was sequenced on its own single-read 150-cycle Illumina NextSeq 550 flow cell. In the original analysis: Because only junctional sequences without quality scores were contained in the immunoSEQ output, filtering matching that applied to full-length reads could not be performed. Sequences were annotated with PyIR, a Python wrapper for IgBLAST v1.9, using IMGT germline references to assign V/J genes and CDR3. Reads with weak V/J assignments (E-value above 1e-6), missing CDR3, stop codons, out-of-frame junctions, or ambiguous translated residues were removed. A V3J clonotype was defined by an identical inferred V gene, J gene, and CDR3 amino acid sequence. The percentage overlap between two repertoires was calculated by dividing the number of shared unique clonotypes by the size of the smaller repertoire. RTK rarefaction, the Chao1 estimator, and Recon v2.1 estimates of unobserved clonotypes were used to assess repertoire richness. Generation probabilities for all TCRbeta clonotypes obtained by the gDNA method from several donors were computed using OLGA. TCRdb carries this immuneACCESS record with in-frame sequences only. Its versions omit some clonotypes, under half of them owing to an unresolved V gene in the studies checked, with the rest unexplained. V and J calls and clone size are copied from that table; D and trimming were computed from the DNA. Recorded for this sample are roughly 650,000 clones; around 96% of them occurred a single time. The top ten clonotypes cover about 0.12% of the sample.

Unmatched junction bases come to 7, with V trimmed by 3 bases and J by 2 bases. CDR1 is given as LNHNV and CDR2 as YYDKDF, both from the germline V gene (reference sequence). Counted from cysteine to phenylalanine, this CDR3 has 15 amino acids. The retained sequence is limited to the CDR3, 45 bases, with the frame set at the first base. CD8 naive samples were obtained by positive selection for CCR7 among CD45RO-negative cells, yielding a CD45RA+CCR7+ population from which TemRA cells were excluded. Donors were healthy HIV-negative adults with no recently reported acute infections or vaccinations. All donors were Caucasian adults living in Nashville, Tennessee, USA. Blood was collected by leukapheresis, and PBMCs were isolated by Ficoll-Histopaque density gradient centrifugation and then cryopreserved in liquid nitrogen vapor phase. Analytical flow cytometry was used to check the purity and quantity of every magnetically sorted T cell population. From each sorted fraction, genomic DNA was isolated and quantified by UV absorbance on a Nanodrop 2000c.

Concerning this clone: Its antigen target is currently unknown. Base qualities were left out, and no much larger clone turns up one base away.

Sequenced sample: naive CD8+ T cells sorted from blood. The cell subset or site label for this specimen denotes: CD45RA+CCR7+. The chain couples TRBV15 to TRBJ2-7; 7 bases in the middle match TRBD1. This clonotype was sampled from a woman aged 30 to 39 in good health. The encoded CDR3 is CATSSRTGPTYEQYF. At the DNA level, the sequence is TGTGCCACCAGCAGTAGGACAGGTCCAACCTACGAGCAGTACTTC.